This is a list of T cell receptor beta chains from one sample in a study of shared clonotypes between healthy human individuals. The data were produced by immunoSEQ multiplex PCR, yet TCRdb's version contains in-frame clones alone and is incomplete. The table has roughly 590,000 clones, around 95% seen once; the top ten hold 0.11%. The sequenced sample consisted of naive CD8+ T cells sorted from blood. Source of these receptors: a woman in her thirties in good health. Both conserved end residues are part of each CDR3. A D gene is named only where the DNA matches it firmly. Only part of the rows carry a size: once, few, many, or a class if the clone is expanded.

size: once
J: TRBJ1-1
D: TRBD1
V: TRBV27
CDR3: CASSLSTGANTEAFF
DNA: TGTGCCAGCAGTTTATCGACAGGGGCGAACACTGAAGCTTTCTTT

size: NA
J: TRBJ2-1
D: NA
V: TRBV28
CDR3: CASTLDNEQFF
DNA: TGTGCCAGCACTCTCGACAATGAGCAGTTCTTC

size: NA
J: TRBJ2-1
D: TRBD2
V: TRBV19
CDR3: CASSPPSGSYNEQFF
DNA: TGTGCCAGTAGTCCTCCTAGCGGGAGTTACAATGAGCAGTTCTTC

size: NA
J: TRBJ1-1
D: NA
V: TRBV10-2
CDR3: CASNDWAGSKLAAFF
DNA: TGCGCCAGCAACGACTGGGCAGGGTCAAAATTAGCGGCTTTCTTT

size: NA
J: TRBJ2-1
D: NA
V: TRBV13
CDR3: CASSLDLSNEQFF
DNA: TGTGCCAGCAGCTTAGACCTCTCCAATGAGCAGTTCTTC

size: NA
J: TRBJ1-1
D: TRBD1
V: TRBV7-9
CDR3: CASSPTGGLRTEAFF
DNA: TGTGCCAGCAGCCCAACAGGGGGGTTGAGGACTGAAGCTTTCTTT

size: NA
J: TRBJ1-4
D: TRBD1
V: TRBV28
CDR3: CASSLGGQGASYEKLFF
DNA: TGTGCCAGCAGTTTAGGGGGACAGGGGGCGAGTTATGAAAAACTGTTTTTT

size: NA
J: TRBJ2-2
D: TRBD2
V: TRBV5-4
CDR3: CASSGGREGITGELFF
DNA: TGTGCCAGCAGCGGAGGGCGGGAGGGGATCACCGGGGAGCTGTTTTTT

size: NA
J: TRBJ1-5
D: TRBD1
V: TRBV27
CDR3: CASSYTGGNQPQHF
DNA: TGTGCCAGCAGTTACACAGGGGGCAATCAGCCCCAGCATTTT

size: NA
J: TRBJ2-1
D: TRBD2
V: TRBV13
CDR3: CASSFAGGEYNEQFF
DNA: TGTGCCAGCAGCTTCGCGGGAGGCGAGTACAATGAGCAGTTCTTC